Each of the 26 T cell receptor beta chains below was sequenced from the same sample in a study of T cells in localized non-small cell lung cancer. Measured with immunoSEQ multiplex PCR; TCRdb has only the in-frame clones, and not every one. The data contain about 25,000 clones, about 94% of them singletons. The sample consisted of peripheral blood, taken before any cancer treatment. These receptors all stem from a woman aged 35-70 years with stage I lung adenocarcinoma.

CDR3 DNA: TGTGCCAGCAGTTTAGATCAGCCCCAGCATTTT. Its translation: CASSLDQPQHF. The J gene is TRBJ1-5, the V gene TRBV6-4, with D uncertain. Germline CDR1 MRHNA, CDR2 SNTAGT. V gave up 5 bases and J gave up 5 bases, with 4 bases separating them. The CDR3 spans 11 residues.

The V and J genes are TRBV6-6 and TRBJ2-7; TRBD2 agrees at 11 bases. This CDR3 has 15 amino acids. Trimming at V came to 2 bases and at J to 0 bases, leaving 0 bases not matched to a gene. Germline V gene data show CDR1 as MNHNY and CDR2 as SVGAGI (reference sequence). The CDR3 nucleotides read TGTGCCAGCAGTTACACTAGCGGGAGCTCCTACGAGCAGTACTTC. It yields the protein CASSYTSGSSYEQYF.

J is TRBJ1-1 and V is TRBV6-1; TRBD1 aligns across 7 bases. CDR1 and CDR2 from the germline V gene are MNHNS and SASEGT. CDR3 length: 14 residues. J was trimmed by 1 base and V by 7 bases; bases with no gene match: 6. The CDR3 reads CASTPGDRNTEAFF. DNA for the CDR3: TGTGCCAGCACCCCAGGGGACAGGAACACTGAAGCTTTCTTT.

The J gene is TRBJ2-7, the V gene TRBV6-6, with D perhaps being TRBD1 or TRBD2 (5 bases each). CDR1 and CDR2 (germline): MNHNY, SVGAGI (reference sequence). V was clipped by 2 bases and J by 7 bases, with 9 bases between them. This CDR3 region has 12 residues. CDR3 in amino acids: CASSYVGVEQYF. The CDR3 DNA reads TGTGCCAGCAGTTACGTGGGGGTAGAGCAGTACTTC.

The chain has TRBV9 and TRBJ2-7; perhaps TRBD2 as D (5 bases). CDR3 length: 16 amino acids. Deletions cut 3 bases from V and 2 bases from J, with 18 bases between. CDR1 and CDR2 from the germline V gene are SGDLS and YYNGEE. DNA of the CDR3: TGTGCCAGCAGCGCCCACGGGAATCTCGGGACCTACGAGCAGTACTTC. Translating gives CASSAHGNLGTYEQYF.

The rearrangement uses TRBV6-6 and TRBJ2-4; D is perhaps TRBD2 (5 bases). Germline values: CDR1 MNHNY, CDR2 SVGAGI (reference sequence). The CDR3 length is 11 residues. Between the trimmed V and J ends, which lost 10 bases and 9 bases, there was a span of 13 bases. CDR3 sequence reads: CATHNGVIQYF. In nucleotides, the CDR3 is TGTGCCACCCACAACGGGGTCATTCAGTACTTC.

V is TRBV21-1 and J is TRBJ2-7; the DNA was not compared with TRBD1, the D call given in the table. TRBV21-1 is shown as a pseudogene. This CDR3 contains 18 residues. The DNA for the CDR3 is TGTGCCAGCAGCAAGACTTATGGAGATGACAGGGAGACCTACGAGCAGTACTTC. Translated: CASSKTYGDDRETYEQYF.

The CDR3 DNA follows: TGTGCCAGCAGCCCGGGACAGATTTCCTACGAGCAGTACTTC. This sequence encodes CASSPGQISYEQYF. The gene calls are TRBV7-6 and TRBJ2-7; 7 bases fit TRBD1. The V segment lost 5 bases and the J segment 1 base; nucleotides outside the gene matches: 5. This CDR3 is 14 amino acids long. Germline assignment: CDR1 SGHVS and CDR2 FNYEAQ.

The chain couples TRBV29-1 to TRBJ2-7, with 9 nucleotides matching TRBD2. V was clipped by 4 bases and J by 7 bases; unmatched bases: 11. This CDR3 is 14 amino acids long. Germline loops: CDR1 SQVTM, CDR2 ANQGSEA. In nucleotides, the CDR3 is TGCAGCGTTGTTACGGGACTAGCCCAGCCAGAGCAGTACTTC. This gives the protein CSVVTGLAQPEQYF.

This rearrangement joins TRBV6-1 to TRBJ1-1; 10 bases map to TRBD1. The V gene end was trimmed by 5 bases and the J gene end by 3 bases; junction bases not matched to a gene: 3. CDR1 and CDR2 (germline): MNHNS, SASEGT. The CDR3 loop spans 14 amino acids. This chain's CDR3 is CASSTGQGYTEAFF. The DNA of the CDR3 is TGTGCCAGCAGTACGGGACAGGGGTACACTGAAGCTTTCTTT.

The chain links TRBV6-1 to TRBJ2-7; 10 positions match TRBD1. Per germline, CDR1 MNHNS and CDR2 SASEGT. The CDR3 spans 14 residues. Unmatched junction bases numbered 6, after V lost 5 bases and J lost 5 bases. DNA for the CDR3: TGTGCCAGCAGTCCGGGACAGGGGAAACACGAGCAGTACTTC. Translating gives CASSPGQGKHEQYF.

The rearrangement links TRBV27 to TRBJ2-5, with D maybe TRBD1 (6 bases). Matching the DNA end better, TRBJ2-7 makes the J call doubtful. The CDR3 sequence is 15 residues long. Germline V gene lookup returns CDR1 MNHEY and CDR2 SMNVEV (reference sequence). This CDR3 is CASSYARGATYEQYF. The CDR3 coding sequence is TGTGCCAGCAGTTATGCCAGGGGCGCGACCTACGAGCAGTACTTC.

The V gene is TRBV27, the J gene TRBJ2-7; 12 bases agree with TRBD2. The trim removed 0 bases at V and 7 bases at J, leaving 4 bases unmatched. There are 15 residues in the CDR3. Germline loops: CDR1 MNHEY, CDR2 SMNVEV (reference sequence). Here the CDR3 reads CASSLSTSGRGEQYF. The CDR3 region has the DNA TGTGCCAGCAGTTTATCGACTAGCGGGAGAGGTGAGCAGTACTTC.

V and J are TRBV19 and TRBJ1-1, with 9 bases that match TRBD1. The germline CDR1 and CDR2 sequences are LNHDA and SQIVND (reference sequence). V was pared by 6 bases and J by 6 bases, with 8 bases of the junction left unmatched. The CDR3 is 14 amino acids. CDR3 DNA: TGTGCCAGTAGGCCCGGGACAGGGTTATCTGAAGCTTTCTTT. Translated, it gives CASRPGTGLSEAFF. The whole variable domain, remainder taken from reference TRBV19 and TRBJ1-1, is DGGITQSPKYLFRKEGQNVTLSCEQNLNHDAMYWYRQDPGQGLRLIYYSQIVNDFQKGDIAEGYSVSREKKESFPLTVTSAQKNPTAFYLCASRPGTGLSEAFFGQGTRLTVV.

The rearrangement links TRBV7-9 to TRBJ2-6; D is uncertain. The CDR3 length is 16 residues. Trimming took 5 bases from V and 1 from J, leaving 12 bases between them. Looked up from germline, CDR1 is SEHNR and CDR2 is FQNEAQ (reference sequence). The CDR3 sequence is CASSRTRRSGANVLTF. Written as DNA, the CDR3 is TGTGCCAGCAGCCGTACTCGAAGGTCTGGGGCCAACGTCCTGACTTTC.

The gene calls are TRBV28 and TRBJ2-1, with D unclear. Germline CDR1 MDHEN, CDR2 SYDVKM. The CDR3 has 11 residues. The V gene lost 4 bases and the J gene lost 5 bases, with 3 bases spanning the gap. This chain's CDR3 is CASSYNNEQFF. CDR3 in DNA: TGTGCCAGCAGTTATAACAATGAGCAGTTCTTC.

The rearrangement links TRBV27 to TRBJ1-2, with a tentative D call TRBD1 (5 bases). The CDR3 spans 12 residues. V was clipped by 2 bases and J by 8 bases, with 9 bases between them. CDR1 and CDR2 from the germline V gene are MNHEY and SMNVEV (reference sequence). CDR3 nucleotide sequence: TGTGCCAGCAGTTTAGGGGCCAGAGGCTACACCTTC. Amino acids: CASSLGARGYTF.

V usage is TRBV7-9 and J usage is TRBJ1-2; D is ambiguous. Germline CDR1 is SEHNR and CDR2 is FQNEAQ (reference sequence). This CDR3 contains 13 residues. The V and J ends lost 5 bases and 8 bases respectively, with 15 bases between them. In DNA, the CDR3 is TGTGCCAGCAGCCCCTCAGCGGAGTACGGCTACACCTTC. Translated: CASSPSAEYGYTF.

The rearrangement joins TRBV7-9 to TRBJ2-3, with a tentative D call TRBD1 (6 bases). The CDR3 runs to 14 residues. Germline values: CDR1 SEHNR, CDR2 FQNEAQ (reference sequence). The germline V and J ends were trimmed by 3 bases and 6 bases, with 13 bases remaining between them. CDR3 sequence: CASSFTGPEDTQYF. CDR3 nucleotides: TGTGCCAGCAGCTTTACAGGGCCAGAGGATACGCAGTATTTT. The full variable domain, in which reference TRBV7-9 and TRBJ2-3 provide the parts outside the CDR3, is DTGVSQNPRHKITKRGQNVTFRCDPISEHNRLYWYRQTLGQGPEFLTYFQNEAQLEKSRLLSDRFSAERPKGSFSTLEIQRTEQGDSAMYLCASSFTGPEDTQYFGPGTRLTVL.

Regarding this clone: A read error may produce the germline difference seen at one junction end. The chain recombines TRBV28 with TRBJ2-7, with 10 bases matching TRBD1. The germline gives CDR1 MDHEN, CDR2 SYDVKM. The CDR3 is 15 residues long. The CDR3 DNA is TGTGCCGGCAGTTCCGTCCCGGGACAGGGGAGCGAGCAGTACTTC. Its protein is CAGSSVPGQGSEQYF.

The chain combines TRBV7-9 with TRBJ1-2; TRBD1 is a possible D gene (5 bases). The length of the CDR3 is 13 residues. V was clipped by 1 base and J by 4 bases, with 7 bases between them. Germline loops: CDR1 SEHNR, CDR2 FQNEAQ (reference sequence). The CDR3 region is CASSLGQIYGYTF. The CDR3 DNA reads TGTGCCAGCAGCTTAGGACAGATCTATGGCTACACCTTC.

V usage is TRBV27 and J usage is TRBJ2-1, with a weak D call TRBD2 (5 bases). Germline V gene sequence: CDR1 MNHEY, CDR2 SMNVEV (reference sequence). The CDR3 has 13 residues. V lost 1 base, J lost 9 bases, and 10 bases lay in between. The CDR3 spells CASSLYLASEQFF. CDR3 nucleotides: TGTGCCAGCAGTTTATACTTAGCGAGTGAGCAGTTCTTC.

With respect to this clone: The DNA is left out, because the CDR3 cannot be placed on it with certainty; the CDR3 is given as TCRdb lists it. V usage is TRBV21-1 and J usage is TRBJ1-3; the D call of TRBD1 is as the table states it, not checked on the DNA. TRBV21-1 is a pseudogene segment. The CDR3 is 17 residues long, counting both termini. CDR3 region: CASRGQGTVGSGNTIYF.

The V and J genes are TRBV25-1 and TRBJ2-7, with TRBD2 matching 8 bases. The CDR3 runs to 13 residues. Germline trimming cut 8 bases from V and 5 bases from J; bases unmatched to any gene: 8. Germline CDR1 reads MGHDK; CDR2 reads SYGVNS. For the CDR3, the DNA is TGTGCCAGCGGAGCGGGGGCTGGGGACGAGCAGTACTTC. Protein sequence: CASGAGAGDEQYF.

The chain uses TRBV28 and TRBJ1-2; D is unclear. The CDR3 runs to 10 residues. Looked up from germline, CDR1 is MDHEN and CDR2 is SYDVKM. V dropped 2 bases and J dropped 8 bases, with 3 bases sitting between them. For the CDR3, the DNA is TGTGCCAGCAGTTTAGGAGGCTACACCTTC. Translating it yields CASSLGGYTF.

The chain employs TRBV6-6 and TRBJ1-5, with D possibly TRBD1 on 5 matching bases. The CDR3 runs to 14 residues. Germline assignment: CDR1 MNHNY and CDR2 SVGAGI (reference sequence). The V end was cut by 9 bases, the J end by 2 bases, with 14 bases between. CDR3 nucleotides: TGTGCCAGTCAAGGGGTGAATGGCAATCAGCCCCAGCATTTT. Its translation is CASQGVNGNQPQHF.